A single sample gave rise to the 32 T cell receptor beta chains below, sequenced in a study. TCRdb re-called the 5' RACE reads through MiXCR, storing one row per CDR3 protein. This table has tens of thousands of distinct CDR3 sequences, around 28% appearing once. The specimen sequenced was tumor-infiltrating memory CD4+ T cells sorted from the breast tumor. Subset of the sample: memory CD4+ T cells, CD4+CD45RO+CD25-. The source of these receptors is a female donor with breast cancer.

This clonotype showed up just a few times. The chain employs TRBV7-9 and TRBJ1-2; D might be TRBD1 (5 bases). Trimming shortened V by 4 bases and J by 2 bases, and 8 bases separated the two germline ends. The CDR3 loop spans 13 amino acids. Germline V gives CDR1 SEHNR, CDR2 FQNEAQ (reference sequence). In DNA, the CDR3 is TGTGCCAGCAGCTACCGGGACAACTATGGCTACACCTTC. Residues: CASSYRDNYGYTF.

The rearrangement uses TRBV29-1 and TRBJ2-3, with 7 nucleotides matching TRBD2. The CDR3 is 14 residues long. Germline V lookup: CDR1 SQVTM, CDR2 ANQGSEA. V shed 7 bases and J 1 base; nucleotides not matched to a gene: 8. The chain's CDR3 is CSGRAGVGTDTQYF. CDR3 nucleotide sequence: TGCAGCGGTAGGGCGGGAGTTGGCACAGATACGCAGTATTTT.

The J gene is TRBJ2-3, the V gene TRBV4-1, with D uncertain. Germline V gene data show CDR1 as MGHRA and CDR2 as YSYEKL. This CDR3 is 13 amino acids long. V was clipped by 4 bases and J by 4 bases, with 9 bases between them. The CDR3 is CASSRSIADTQYF. DNA for the CDR3: TGCGCCAGCAGCCGCTCGATCGCAGATACGCAGTATTTT.

In DNA, the CDR3 is TGTGCCAGCCAGACCCTGTCGACAGGATACTACGAGCAGTACTTC. This encodes CASQTLSTGYYEQYF. The chain combines TRBV6-1 with TRBJ2-7; the D gene is possibly TRBD1 (6 bases). The CDR3 consists of 15 residues. Germline CDR1 and CDR2: MNHNS and SASEGT. Trimming removed 8 bases from V and 3 bases from J, with 20 bases in between.

The rearrangement links TRBV19 to TRBJ1-1, with no clear D. CDR3 length equals 13 residues. V lost 3 bases and J lost 5, with 10 bases in between. CDR1 and CDR2 from the germline V gene are LNHDA and SQIVND (reference sequence). CDR3 region: CASSMRIRTEAFF. DNA of the CDR3: TGTGCCAGTAGTATGCGGATCAGGACTGAAGCTTTCTTT.

There are a few counts of this clonotype. This CDR3 reads CSARGRVPGGDEQFF. In DNA form, the CDR3 reads TGCAGTGCTAGGGGGAGGGTCCCGGGGGGCGATGAGCAGTTCTTC. This rearrangement joins TRBV20-1 to TRBJ2-1, with D tentatively TRBD2 (7 bases). The germline CDR1 and CDR2 sequences are DFQATT and SNEGSKA (reference sequence). Trimming shortened V by 3 bases and J by 8 bases, and 20 bases separated the two germline ends. CDR3 length equals 15 residues.

This clonotype was counted a few times. The chain combines TRBV20-1 with TRBJ1-1; possibly TRBD1 for D (5 bases). The CDR3 totals 13 residues. V lost 7 bases to trimming and J lost 0 bases, with 12 bases between them. Germline V lookup: CDR1 DFQATT, CDR2 SNEGSKA (reference sequence). CDR3 loop: CSDKGPVNTEAFF. The CDR3 nucleotides read TGCAGTGACAAGGGACCGGTGAACACTGAAGCTTTCTTT.

The rearrangement links TRBV7-9 to TRBJ2-7, with 7 bases fitting TRBD1. Germline assignment: CDR1 SEHNR and CDR2 FQNEAQ (reference sequence). This CDR3 is built from 12 residues. V gave up 5 bases and J gave up 5 bases; unmatched junction bases: 3. The CDR3, as DNA: TGTGCCAGCAGCCTACAGGGGAACGAGCAGTACTTC. This encodes CASSLQGNEQYF.

At least ten counts were recorded for this clonotype. The chain is built from TRBV5-1 and TRBJ2-7; D possibly corresponds to TRBD2 (5 bases). Germline V gene sequence: CDR1 SGHRS, CDR2 YFSETQ. The ends were cut back, 4 bases at V and 5 bases at J, with 13 bases in the middle. CDR3 size: 13 residues. This chain's CDR3 is CASSVRTGNEQYF. CDR3 in DNA: TGCGCCAGCAGCGTCCGGACTGGAAACGAGCAGTACTTC.

The chain is built from TRBV6-5 and TRBJ1-5; 7 bases line up with TRBD1. V dropped 2 bases and J dropped 6; count of bases not matched to a gene: 4. This CDR3 region has 14 residues. Germline V gives CDR1 MNHEY, CDR2 SVGAGI. DNA of the CDR3: TGTGCCAGCAGTTACGACAGGGAAAGTCAGCCCCAGCATTTT. Amino acids: CASSYDRESQPQHF.

The V and J genes are TRBV7-2 and TRBJ2-3; 9 nucleotides match TRBD2. The V and J ends lost 1 base and 7 bases, in that order; junction bases with no gene match: 6. The CDR3 contains 15 residues. Germline CDR1 is SGHTA and CDR2 is FQGNSA. CDR3 sequence reads: CASSLGLAGRNTQYF. The CDR3 bases are TGTGCCAGCAGCTTAGGGCTAGCGGGACGGAATACGCAGTATTTT.

This clonotype came up a few times. CDR3 DNA: TGTGCCAGCAGCGAAGGACAGGGAGCGACTGAAGCTTTCTTT. Its protein is CASSEGQGATEAFF. The chain links TRBV5-4 to TRBJ1-1; 8 nucleotides align to TRBD1. The germline CDR1 and CDR2 sequences are SGHNT and YYREEE (reference sequence). J lost 5 bases, V lost 4 bases, and 7 bases had no gene match. This CDR3 spans 14 amino acids. Full variable domain (outside the CDR3, taken from reference TRBV5-4 and TRBJ1-1): ETGVTQSPTHLIKTRGQQVTLRCSSQSGHNTVSWYQQALGQGPQFIFQYYREEENGRGNFPPRFSGLQFPNYSSELNVNALELDDSALYLCASSEGQGATEAFFGQGTRLTVV.

In this sample, this clonotype turned up a few times. The chain couples TRBV5-1 to TRBJ2-3; TRBD2 agrees at 7 bases. Losses at the gene ends were 0 bases for V and 5 bases for J; bases not matched to a gene: 9. CDR1 SGHRS and CDR2 YFSETQ come from the germline V gene. The length of the CDR3 is 16 residues. CDR3 sequence: CASSLGGGSREDTQYF. The CDR3 DNA reads as TGCGCCAGCAGCTTGGGAGGCGGGAGCCGGGAAGATACGCAGTATTTT.

This chain connects TRBV7-2 to TRBJ2-4; possible D gene TRBD2, 6 bases. The germline V gene has CDR1 SGHTA and CDR2 FQGNSA. The V and J ends lost 5 bases and 11 bases respectively, with 13 bases between them. The CDR3 extends over 12 amino acids. CDR3 amino acids: CASSAPGALQYF. As DNA, the CDR3 is TGTGCCAGCAGCGCGCCGGGAGCCCTTCAGTACTTC.

This clonotype was seen more than once but under ten times. V gene TRBV7-8 combines with J gene TRBJ1-1; the match to TRBD1 covers 8 bases. Germline V CDR1 and CDR2: SGHVS, FQNEAQ. The junction had 3 bases not matched to a gene; V was cut back by 5 bases and J by 1 base. The CDR3 is 14 amino acids. CDR3 amino acids: CASSDRGPNTEAFF. The CDR3 DNA reads TGTGCCAGCAGCGACAGGGGTCCGAACACTGAAGCTTTCTTT.

The chain joins TRBV29-1 to TRBJ2-5; D call uncertain. The CDR3 sequence is 12 residues long. Germline V gene data show CDR1 as SQVTM and CDR2 as ANQGSEA. Trimming removed 4 bases from V and 3 bases from J, with 9 bases in between. The CDR3 DNA is TGCAGCGTTGTCGGCGGAGAAGAGACCCAGTACTTC. Protein sequence: CSVVGGEETQYF.

As to this clonotype: A clone one base away is much larger, so this may be a read error. No conserved phenylalanine or tryptophan ends this CDR3, so it is likely a read error. The V gene is TRBV10-1, the J gene TRBJ2-3, with TRBD2 identical over 7 bases. Germline CDR1 is WNHNN and CDR2 is SYGVQD (reference sequence). J was trimmed by 6 bases and V by 2 bases; bases with no gene match: 8. CDR3 length: 15 amino acids. CDR3 nucleotide sequence: TGCGCCAGCAGTGAGAAGGGGAGGGTCGCGGATACGCAGTATTTA. The encoded protein is CASSEKGRVADTQYL.

This clonotype was found a few times. The rearrangement joins TRBV30 to TRBJ1-1, with D uncertain. The CDR3 is made up of 11 amino acids. The V and J ends lost 5 bases and 3 bases respectively, with 7 bases between them. Germline-derived CDR1 and CDR2 are GTSNPN and SVGIG (reference sequence). The CDR3 region has the DNA TGTGCCTGGGGTGGGGACACTGAAGCTTTCTTT. Residues: CAWGGDTEAFF.

This clonotype has only a few counts. V usage is TRBV6-5 and J usage is TRBJ1-2; D is unclear. CDR1 MNHEY and CDR2 SVGAGI come from the germline V gene. Between the trimmed V and J ends, which lost 5 bases and 4 bases, there was a span of 11 bases. CDR3 length: 13 amino acids. Here the CDR3 DNA reads TGTGCCAGCAGTAGGCGATCCGGCTATGGCTACACCTTC. Protein product: CASSRRSGYGYTF.

The rearrangement joins TRBV25-1 to TRBJ1-1; 9 bases are shared with TRBD1. V gave up 6 bases and J gave up 9 bases; unmatched junction bases: 11. CDR1 is MGHDK, CDR2 SYGVNS, per germline. This CDR3 has 14 amino acids. The chain's CDR3 is CASSERTGVPKAFF. The CDR3 DNA reads TGTGCCAGCAGCGAGAGGACAGGGGTGCCCAAAGCTTTCTTT. The full variable domain, its missing parts supplied by reference TRBV25-1 and TRBJ1-1, is EADIYQTPRYLVIGTGKKITLECSQTMGHDKMYWYQQDPGMELHLIHYSYGVNSTEKGDLSSESTVSRIRTEHFPLTLESARPSHTSQYLCASSERTGVPKAFFGQGTRLTVV.

The V and J genes are TRBV6-6 and TRBJ2-5; possible D gene TRBD2, 6 bases. Deletions cut 4 bases from V and 5 bases from J, with 11 bases between. Germline CDR1 MNHNY, CDR2 SVGAGI (reference sequence). This CDR3 comprises 13 residues. The CDR3 DNA is TGTGCCAGCAGTTGGACGGAGGGGGAGACCCAGTACTTC. This encodes CASSWTEGETQYF.

Remarks on this clonotype: A much larger clone differs by one base, so this may be a read error. The chain has TRBV6-1 and TRBJ2-2, with TRBD1 as a possible D gene (6 bases). CDR1 is MNHNS and CDR2 is SASEGT in the germline V gene. The CDR3 has 15 amino acids. DNA for the CDR3: TGTGCCAGCAGGAATCGACAGGATTACACCGGGGAGCTGTCTTTT. This codes for CASRNRQDYTGELSF.

Turning to this clonotype: The junction shows a germline mismatch at one end, possibly a read error. The rearrangement links TRBV7-9 to TRBJ1-5; unclear D gene. The CDR3 totals 17 residues. Germline V gene sequence: CDR1 SEHNR, CDR2 FQNEAQ (reference sequence). CDR3 residues: CVSSLTGRTTLNQPQHF. CDR3 DNA: TGTGTCAGCAGCTTAACCGGGAGGACCACCCTCAATCAGCCCCAGCATTTT. Supplemented by reference TRBV7-9 and TRBJ1-5, the full variable domain reads DTGVSQNPRHKITKRGQNVTFRCDPISEHNRLYWYRQTLGQGPEFLTYFQNEAQLEKSRLLSDRFSAERPKGSFSTLEIQRTEQGDSAMYLCVSSLTGRTTLNQPQHFGDGTRLSIL.

This clonotype was observed a handful of times. The V call is TRBV7-2, the J call TRBJ2-7, with D possibly TRBD1 on 6 matching bases. V shed 4 bases and J shed 5 bases, with 15 bases lying between them. Looked up from germline, CDR1 is SGHTA and CDR2 is FQGNSA. The CDR3 runs to 14 residues. CDR3 region: CASSSRRTVHEQYF. CDR3 bases: TGTGCCAGCAGCTCTCGCCGGACAGTTCACGAGCAGTACTTC.

This clonotype was seen just once. This sequence joins TRBV10-1 and TRBJ1-2, with TRBD1 identical over 8 bases. CDR1 and CDR2 (germline): WNHNN, SYGVQD (reference sequence). V trimming: 5 bases; J trimming: 8 bases; junction bases outside the gene matches: 4. The CDR3 length is 12 residues. CDR3 residues: CASSTGGEGYTF. CDR3 nucleotides: TGCGCCAGCAGTACAGGGGGAGAAGGCTACACCTTC.

In regard to this clonotype: A junction end diverges from the germline sequence, so it may reflect a read error. The chain has TRBV6-2 or TRBV6-3 and TRBJ2-5; D is ambiguous. CDR3 length: 12 amino acids. Germline CDR1 MNHEY, CDR2 SVGEGT. In DNA form, the CDR3 reads TGTGCCAGCAGTCCGCTTCAAGAGACCCAGTGCTTC. Translation gives CASSPLQETQCF.

The rearrangement links TRBV12-3 or TRBV12-4 to TRBJ1-2, with D unclear. The V gene lost 5 bases and the J gene lost 1 base, with 14 bases spanning the gap. The CDR3 consists of 15 residues. In DNA, the CDR3 is TGTGCCAGCAGTATACGGAAGAATCATAACTATGGCTACACCTTC. Translating it yields CASSIRKNHNYGYTF.

The chain employs TRBV5-6 and TRBJ2-5; no clear D gene. Germline-derived CDR1 and CDR2 are SGHDT and YYEEEE. The germline V and J ends were trimmed by 4 bases and 4 bases, with 14 bases remaining between them. The CDR3 runs 14 residues. The CDR3 reads CASSTRAITETQYF. The CDR3 DNA is TGTGCCAGCAGCACCCGGGCTATAACAGAGACCCAGTACTTC.

In its sample, this clonotype was seen a few times. V gene TRBV5-1 combines with J gene TRBJ2-1, with TRBD1 matching over 7 bases. Losses at the gene ends were 0 bases for V and 7 bases for J; bases not matched to a gene: 4. This CDR3 spans 14 amino acids. Per germline, CDR1 SGHRS and CDR2 YFSETQ. CDR3 region: CASSLEQGLNEQFF. CDR3 DNA: TGCGCCAGCAGCTTGGAACAGGGGTTGAATGAGCAGTTCTTC.

This chain links TRBV10-2 with TRBJ2-1; 7 nucleotides align to TRBD2. This CDR3 region has 15 residues. V lost 4 bases and J lost 0; bases outside the gene matches: 3. The V gene's germline CDR1 is WSHSY and CDR2 SAAADI. This CDR3 reads CASSGTRSSYNEQFF. CDR3 nucleotide sequence: TGCGCCAGCAGTGGGACTAGGAGCTCCTACAATGAGCAGTTCTTC.

This clonotype came up many times. The chain recombines TRBV6-6 with TRBJ1-5, with TRBD1 matching over 11 bases. This CDR3 is built from 13 residues. Germline CDR1 reads MNHNY; CDR2 reads SVGAGI (reference sequence). V lost 8 bases and J lost 6; bases outside the gene matches: 3. CDR3 in DNA: TGTGCCAGCGGACAGGGGGCCGTTCAGCCCCAGCATTTT. It yields the protein CASGQGAVQPQHF.

V and J are TRBV24-1 and TRBJ2-2; weak D call: TRBD1 (6 bases). V lost 5 bases, J lost 4 bases, and 19 bases lay in between. Germline values: CDR1 KGHDR, CDR2 SFDVKD. The length of the CDR3 is 17 residues. Written as DNA, the CDR3 is TGTGCCACCAGTGCGGCCGGGGAAATACAGGGCACCGGGGAGCTGTTTTTT. Its protein is CATSAAGEIQGTGELFF.